These 17 T cell receptor beta chains share one sample of origin, sequenced in a study of blood T cell repertoires in COVID-19. Clones were sequenced by immunoSEQ multiplex PCR, and TCRdb holds only the in-frame ones, with some missing. In the table there are about 78,000 clones, approximately 90% of which are singletons. Sequencing input: peripheral blood. The receptors originated from a woman of 80 years or more with acute or convalescent COVID-19.

The chain recombines TRBV7-9 with TRBJ2-2; D perhaps matches TRBD2 (5 bases). V lost 3 bases to trimming and J lost 2 bases, with 13 bases between them. The CDR3 spans 16 residues. Germline values: CDR1 SEHNR, CDR2 FQNEAQ (reference sequence). The CDR3 loop is CASSFFGILNTGELFF. CDR3 DNA: TGTGCCAGCAGCTTTTTCGGGATTTTAAACACCGGGGAGCTGTTTTTT.

This chain joins TRBV19 and TRBJ2-4; possibly TRBD2 for D (6 bases). The ends were cut back, 0 bases at V and 6 bases at J, with 18 bases in the middle. CDR3 size: 17 residues. Germline lookup yields CDR1 LNHDA and CDR2 SQIVND (reference sequence). This chain's CDR3 is CASSIDAGGTHRNIQYF. The CDR3 region has the DNA TGTGCCAGTAGTATAGATGCTGGGGGGACCCACCGAAACATTCAGTACTTC.

This clone occurred a few times. The rearrangement links TRBV25-1 to TRBJ1-1, with D hard to call. This CDR3 is 14 amino acids long. Germline CDR1 reads MGHDK; CDR2 reads SYGVNS. V lost 6 bases, J lost 1 base, and 12 bases lay in between. This CDR3 reads CASRGNAGNTEAFF. For the CDR3, the DNA is TGTGCCAGCAGGGGTAACGCAGGGAACACTGAAGCTTTCTTT.

This rearrangement joins TRBV2 to TRBJ2-7, with D possibly TRBD2 on 6 matching bases. Trimming stripped 4 bases from V and 3 bases from J, with 13 bases between. This CDR3 comprises 14 residues. In germline, CDR1 is SNHLY, CDR2 FYNNEI. The CDR3 here is CASSVHGGSYEQYF. CDR3 nucleotide sequence: TGTGCCAGCAGTGTCCACGGGGGAAGCTACGAGCAGTACTTC.

The chain uses TRBV4-3 and TRBJ2-1, with TRBD2 identical over 8 bases. The trim removed 4 bases at V and 4 bases at J, leaving 9 bases unmatched. From germline, CDR1 is LGHNA and CDR2 YSLEER. The CDR3 sequence is 16 residues long. CDR3 residues: CASSPPERGLYNEQFF. For the CDR3, the DNA is TGCGCCAGCAGCCCTCCGGAGCGGGGGCTGTACAATGAGCAGTTCTTC.

The V and J genes are TRBV20-1 and TRBJ1-1, with TRBD1 matching 9 bases. The trim removed 2 bases at V and 13 bases at J, leaving 5 bases unmatched. Germline CDR1 reads DFQATT; CDR2 reads SNEGSKA (reference sequence). CDR3 size: 11 residues. The chain's CDR3 is CSARRTGVGFF. CDR3 DNA: TGCAGTGCTAGAAGGACAGGGGTGGGTTTCTTT.

V usage is TRBV19 and J usage is TRBJ1-2; maybe TRBD1 (6 bases). The CDR3 contains 14 residues. Germline CDR1 is LNHDA and CDR2 is SQIVND (reference sequence). V was cut by 3 bases and J by 4 bases, with 12 bases left in between. As DNA, the CDR3 is TGTGCCAGTAGTATCCGGACAGCAGGCTATGGCTACACCTTC. Residues: CASSIRTAGYGYTF.

The table lists this clone with a count of one. The J gene is TRBJ2-7, the V gene TRBV6-6; 7 bases are shared with TRBD1. Trimming took 2 bases from V and 6 from J; bases not matched to a gene: 10. CDR3 length: 15 residues. Germline CDR1 is MNHNY and CDR2 is SVGAGI (reference sequence). CDR3 nucleotide sequence: TGTGCCAGCAGTTACCCGCCCTCAACAGGGGCCGAGCAGTACTTC. It yields the protein CASSYPPSTGAEQYF.

This chain connects TRBV28 to TRBJ1-2; D is unresolved. Germline CDR1 and CDR2: MDHEN and SYDVKM. The CDR3 is made up of 14 amino acids. Trimming pared 6 bases from V and 1 base from J, leaving 12 bases between. The CDR3 is CASRTIHGNYGYTF. CDR3 nucleotide sequence: TGTGCCAGCAGGACAATCCATGGTAACTATGGCTACACCTTC.

The V gene is TRBV5-1, the J gene TRBJ2-3, with 10 bases fitting TRBD2. Trimming took 3 bases from V and 0 from J; bases not matched to a gene: 4. CDR1 SGHRS and CDR2 YFSETQ come from the germline V gene. This CDR3 spans 16 amino acids. CDR3 protein: CASSWTSGASTDTQYF. CDR3 DNA sequence: TGCGCCAGCAGCTGGACTAGCGGAGCTAGCACAGATACGCAGTATTTT.

The rearrangement links TRBV4-2 to TRBJ1-2, with D possibly being TRBD1 (5 bases). Germline CDR1 and CDR2: LGHNA and YNFKEQ. The CDR3 has 15 amino acids. V lost 0 bases to trimming and J lost 4 bases, with 12 bases between them. The CDR3: CASSQEVRGGYGYTF. In DNA form, the CDR3 reads TGTGCCAGCAGCCAAGAGGTTAGGGGCGGCTATGGCTACACCTTC.

The CDR3 bases are TGTGCCAGTAGTTCCTCCGGGACACCGAGCTCCTATAATTCACCCCTCCACTTT. Its protein is CASSSSGTPSSYNSPLHF. The chain carries TRBV19 and TRBJ1-6; D may be TRBD1 (6 bases). V gave up 5 bases and J gave up 0 bases, with 17 bases separating them. The CDR3 covers 18 residues. Germline CDR1 is LNHDA and CDR2 is SQIVND (reference sequence).

The rearrangement links TRBV9 to TRBJ1-2; 7 nucleotides align to TRBD1. The germline gives CDR1 SGDLS, CDR2 YYNGEE. There are 16 residues in the CDR3. Germline trimming cut 4 bases from V and 2 bases from J; bases unmatched to any gene: 11. The CDR3 region is CASSYHSGGLNYGYTF. CDR3 nucleotides: TGTGCCAGCAGCTATCATTCAGGGGGGTTAAACTATGGCTACACCTTC.

V is TRBV5-4 and J is TRBJ2-3; 9 bases are shared with TRBD1. V gave up 7 bases and J gave up 5 bases; unmatched junction bases: 8. Germline CDR1 is SGHNT and CDR2 is YYREEE (reference sequence). CDR3 length: 14 residues. The chain's CDR3 is CASQKQGARDTQYF. CDR3 sequence (DNA): TGTGCCAGCCAAAAACAGGGGGCTAGAGATACGCAGTATTTT. The variable domain in full, with the rest retrieved from reference TRBV5-4 and TRBJ2-3, is ETGVTQSPTHLIKTRGQQVTLRCSSQSGHNTVSWYQQALGQGPQFIFQYYREEENGRGNFPPRFSGLQFPNYSSELNVNALELDDSALYLCASQKQGARDTQYFGPGTRLTVL.

The chain combines TRBV9 with TRBJ2-5; 7 nucleotides match TRBD2. The CDR3 loop spans 16 amino acids. Germline V lookup: CDR1 SGDLS, CDR2 YYNGEE. V trimming: 0 bases; J trimming: 5 bases; junction bases outside the gene matches: 10. The CDR3 region is CASSVGGGGRTETQYF. DNA for the CDR3: TGTGCCAGCAGCGTAGGTGGCGGGGGAAGAACGGAGACCCAGTACTTC.

The CDR3: CASSQEGRHLNTEAFF. As DNA, the CDR3 is TGTGCCAGCAGCCAAGAAGGTAGACACCTGAACACTGAAGCTTTCTTT. V and J are TRBV3-1 (or the pseudogene TRBV3-2) and TRBJ1-1; D ambiguous. V lost 0 bases, J lost 0 bases, and 11 bases lay in between. This CDR3 has 16 amino acids. The V gene's germline CDR1 is LGHDT and CDR2 YNNKEL (reference sequence).

In this sample, this clone turned up a few times. This chain connects TRBV5-4 to TRBJ2-3; 12 bases map to TRBD2. This CDR3 is built from 16 residues. Germline assignment: CDR1 SGHNT and CDR2 YYREEE (reference sequence). J lost 4 bases, V lost 1 base, and 4 bases had no gene match. The CDR3 DNA reads TGTGCCAGCAGCTTGCGGACTAGCGGGGACTCAGATACGCAGTATTTT. The encoded protein is CASSLRTSGDSDTQYF.